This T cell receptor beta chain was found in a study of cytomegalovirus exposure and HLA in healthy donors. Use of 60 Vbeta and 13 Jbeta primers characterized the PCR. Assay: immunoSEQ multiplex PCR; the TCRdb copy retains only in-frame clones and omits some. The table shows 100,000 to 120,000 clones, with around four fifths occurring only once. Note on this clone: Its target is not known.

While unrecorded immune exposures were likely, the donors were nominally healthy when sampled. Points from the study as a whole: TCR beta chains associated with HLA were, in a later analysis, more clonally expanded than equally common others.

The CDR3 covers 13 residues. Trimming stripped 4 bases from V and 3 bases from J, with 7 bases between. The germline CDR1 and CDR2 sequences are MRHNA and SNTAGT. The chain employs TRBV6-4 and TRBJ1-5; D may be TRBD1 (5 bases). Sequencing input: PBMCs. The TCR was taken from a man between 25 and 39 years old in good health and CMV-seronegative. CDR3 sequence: CASSGQPNQPQHF. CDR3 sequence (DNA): TGTGCCAGCAGTGGACAGCCCAATCAGCCCCAGCATTTT.